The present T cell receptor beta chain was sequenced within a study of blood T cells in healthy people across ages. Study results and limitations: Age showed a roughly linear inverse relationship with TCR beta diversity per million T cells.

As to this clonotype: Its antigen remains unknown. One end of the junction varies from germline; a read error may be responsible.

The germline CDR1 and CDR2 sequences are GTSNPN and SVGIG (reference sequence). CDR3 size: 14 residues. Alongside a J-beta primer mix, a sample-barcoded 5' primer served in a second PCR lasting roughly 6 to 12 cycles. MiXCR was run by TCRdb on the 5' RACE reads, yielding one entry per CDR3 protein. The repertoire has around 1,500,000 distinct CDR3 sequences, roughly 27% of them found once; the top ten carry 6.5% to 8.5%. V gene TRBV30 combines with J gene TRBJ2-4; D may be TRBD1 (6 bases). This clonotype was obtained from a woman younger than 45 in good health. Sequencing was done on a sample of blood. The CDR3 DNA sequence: TGTGCCTGGAGGGAACAGGGTGGCAAAAACACTCAGTACTTC. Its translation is CAWREQGGKNTQYF.